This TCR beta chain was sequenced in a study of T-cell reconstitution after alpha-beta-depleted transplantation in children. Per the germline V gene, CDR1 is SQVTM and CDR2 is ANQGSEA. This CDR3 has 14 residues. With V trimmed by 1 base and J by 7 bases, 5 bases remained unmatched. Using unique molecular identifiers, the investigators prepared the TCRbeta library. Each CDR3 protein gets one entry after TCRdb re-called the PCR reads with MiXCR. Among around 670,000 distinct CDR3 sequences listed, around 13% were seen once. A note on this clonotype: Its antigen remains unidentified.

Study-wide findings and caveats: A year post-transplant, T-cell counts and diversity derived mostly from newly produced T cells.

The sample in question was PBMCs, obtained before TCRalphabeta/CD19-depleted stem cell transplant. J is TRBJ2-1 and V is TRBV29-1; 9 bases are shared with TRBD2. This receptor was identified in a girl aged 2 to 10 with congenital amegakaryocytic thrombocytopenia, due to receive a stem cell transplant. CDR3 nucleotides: TGCAGCGTTGAAGGCCGCGGGAGGGAAAATGAGCAGTTCTTC. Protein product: CSVEGRGRENEQFF.